Below are 8 T cell receptor beta chains sequenced from a single sample in a study of cytomegalovirus exposure and HLA in healthy donors. The protocol was immunoSEQ multiplex PCR, while the TCRdb copy is restricted to in-frame clones and leaves out a portion. Seen here are tens of thousands of clones, approximately 96% observed once, and the top ten hold 1.5% to 2%. The material sequenced was PBMCs. Source of these receptors: a young woman in good health and CMV-seropositive.

This CDR3 reads CASSPGAVFGEKLFF. In DNA, the CDR3 is TGTGCCAGCAGCCCCGGCGCGGTCTTCGGAGAAAAACTGTTTTTT. This chain uses TRBV5-6 with TRBJ1-4; D not resolved. Germline values: CDR1 SGHDT, CDR2 YYEEEE. The CDR3 is 15 amino acids. V lost 4 bases and J lost 8, with 18 bases in between. Full variable domain (rest looked up from reference TRBV5-6 and TRBJ1-4): DAGVTQSPTHLIKTRGQQVTLRCSPKSGHDTVSWYQQALGQGPQFIFQYYEEEERQRGNFPDRFSGHQFPNYSSELNVNALLLGDSALYLCASSPGAVFGEKLFFGSGTQLSVL.

J is TRBJ2-7 and V is TRBV9; unclear D gene. The CDR3 runs to 15 residues. CDR1 and CDR2 (germline): SGDLS, YYNGEE. The V gene lost 4 bases and the J gene lost 0 bases, with 14 bases spanning the gap. CDR3 in amino acids: CASSPSASSSYEQYF. The CDR3 region has the DNA TGTGCCAGCAGCCCCTCTGCTTCGAGCTCCTACGAGCAGTACTTC.

The chain carries TRBV30 and TRBJ2-1; 7 bases agree with TRBD2. CDR3 length equals 13 residues. Germline trimming cut 3 bases from V and 7 bases from J; bases unmatched to any gene: 6. Germline V gene lookup returns CDR1 GTSNPN and CDR2 SVGIG (reference sequence). CDR3 sequence: CAWSGRSDNEQFF. CDR3 nucleotides: TGTGCCTGGAGCGGGAGGTCAGATAATGAGCAGTTCTTC.

The chain's CDR3 is CASSQAQGPYGYTF. CDR3 DNA sequence: TGCGCCAGCAGCCAAGCACAGGGGCCCTATGGCTACACCTTC. The V and J genes are TRBV4-1 and TRBJ1-2; 7 bases map to TRBD1. The germline V gene has CDR1 MGHRA and CDR2 YSYEKL. The CDR3 has 14 residues. The V segment lost 1 base and the J segment 4 bases; nucleotides outside the gene matches: 3.

This clone was found a few times. CDR3 bases: TGTGCCAGCATTTACAGGAAGACCTATGGCTACACCTTC. Translated: CASIYRKTYGYTF. V is TRBV5-6 and J is TRBJ1-2; D is possibly TRBD1 (5 bases). Germline CDR1 reads SGHDT; CDR2 reads YYEEEE. This CDR3 has 13 residues. Trimming left V 6 bases short and J 4 bases short, with 13 bases between.

The V and J genes are TRBV7-3 and TRBJ2-7, with 7 bases matching TRBD2. CDR1 and CDR2 (germline): SGHTA, FQGTGA. The V gene end was trimmed by 1 base and the J gene end by 4 bases; junction bases not matched to a gene: 7. This CDR3 is 15 amino acids long. For the CDR3, the DNA is TGTGCCAGCAGCTTAAGGGGGGGTATGGAGTACGAGCAGTACTTC. Its protein product is CASSLRGGMEYEQYF.

The chain uses TRBV7-8 and TRBJ2-3; a weak D match, TRBD2 (5 bases). Germline V gene data show CDR1 as SGHVS and CDR2 as FQNEAQ. Trimming took off 4 bases at V and 1 base at J, with 15 bases between the two ends. There are 16 residues in the CDR3. DNA of the CDR3: TGTGCCAGCAGCTCCTTGACCGGAGGCCGCACAGATACGCAGTATTTT. Encoded protein: CASSSLTGGRTDTQYF. The whole variable domain, filled in from reference TRBV7-8 and TRBJ2-3, reads GAGVSQSPRYKVAKRGQDVALRCDPISGHVSLFWYQQALGQGPEFLTYFQNEAQLDKSGLPSDRFFAERPEGSVSTLKIQRTQQEDSAVYLCASSSLTGGRTDTQYFGPGTRLTVL.

V is TRBV19 and J is TRBJ2-2; possibly TRBD1 for D (5 bases). CDR1 and CDR2 from the germline V gene are LNHDA and SQIVND (reference sequence). This CDR3 has 14 residues. V lost 0 bases, J lost 4 bases, and 6 bases lay in between. The CDR3 bases are TGTGCCAGTAGTATAGAAGGGGTCACCGGGGAGCTGTTTTTT. Its protein is CASSIEGVTGELFF.